Included here is one TCR beta chain sequence, with context. This sample stems from a study of blood T cell repertoires in COVID-19. Data came from immunoSEQ multiplex PCR; TCRdb stores just in-frame clones and leaves some out. The table shows some 120,000 clones, with about 80% occurring only once. Germline V lookup: CDR1 SGHRS, CDR2 YFSETQ. The CDR3 runs to 15 residues. V shed 1 base, J shed 6 bases, and the junction held 7 bases outside the gene matches. This TCR came from a man aged 70-80 years with active or convalescent COVID-19. Sequencing was done on a sample of peripheral blood. The J gene is TRBJ2-1, the V gene TRBV5-1; 7 nucleotides line up with TRBD2. CDR3 sequence reads: CASSLSAGLTNEQFF. In nucleotides, the CDR3 is TGCGCCAGCAGCTTGTCAGCGGGGCTGACCAATGAGCAGTTCTTC.